A selection of T cell receptor beta chains follows, all from one sample in a study of OX40 agonist ivuxolimab in advanced cancers. The protocol was immunoSEQ multiplex PCR, while the TCRdb copy is restricted to in-frame clones and leaves out a portion. The data hold under 65,000 clones, with 89% observed a single time. This specimen was CD4+ or CD8+ T cells sorted from blood, taken in a trial of the OX40 agonist ivuxolimab. Source of these receptors: an adult with an advanced solid tumor such as melanoma, head and neck, liver or kidney cancer. The CDR3 runs from the conserved cysteine through the conserved F or W. The D gene is left open where the match is weak. Size tells how often a clone was seen (once, few, many) or the class of an expanded clone, and some rows leave it out.

J gene,V gene,clone size,D gene,CDR3 protein,CDR3 DNA
TRBJ2-1,TRBV27,-,-,CASSSGTIRYEQFF,TGTGCCAGCAGTTCAGGGACGATTAGATATGAGCAGTTCTTC
TRBJ2-5,TRBV7-2,-,-,CASRGRTENPQETQYF,TGTGCCAGCAGAGGACGGACAGAGAATCCTCAAGAGACCCAGTACTTC
TRBJ2-7,TRBV28,-,TRBD2,CASSSASGAISAYEQYF,TGTGCCAGCAGTTCAGCCAGCGGGGCGATCAGCGCCTACGAGCAGTACTTC
TRBJ1-2,TRBV6-5,-,TRBD1,CASSYSEGALNYGYTF,TGTGCCAGCAGTTACTCGGAGGGGGCCCTTAACTATGGCTACACCTTC
TRBJ2-1,TRBV6-5,-,TRBD1,CASSYGTGVYNEQFF,TGTGCCAGCAGTTACGGGACAGGGGTCTACAATGAGCAGTTCTTC
TRBJ2-7,TRBV5-8,-,-,CASSLGYEQYF,TGTGCCAGCAGCTTGGGGTACGAGCAGTACTTC
TRBJ2-2,TRBV28,-,-,CASSIFGARVTGELFF,TGTGCCAGCAGCATATTTGGAGCCCGAGTCACCGGGGAGCTGTTTTTT
TRBJ2-3,TRBV9,-,TRBD2,CASSAGFWGRGTDTQYF,TGTGCCAGCAGCGCGGGTTTTTGGGGGAGGGGCACAGATACGCAGTATTTT
TRBJ2-7,TRBV5-8,-,TRBD2,CASSLGTSSYEQYF,TGTGCCAGCAGCTTGGGGACTAGCAGCTACGAGCAGTACTTC
TRBJ2-3,TRBV25-1,-,TRBD1,CASSVRDRLDTQYF,TGTGCCAGCAGTGTCAGGGACAGGCTGGATACGCAGTATTTT
TRBJ2-1,TRBV19,-,-,CASSIRGGYNEQFF,TGTGCCAGTAGTATTCGGGGTGGCTACAATGAGCAGTTCTTC
TRBJ2-2,TRBV5-1,-,-,CASNPSRGNTGELFF,TGCGCCAGCAACCCCTCGCGGGGGAACACCGGGGAGCTGTTTTTT
TRBJ2-7,TRBV28,-,TRBD1,CASTRGRPNEQYF,TGTGCCAGCACCAGGGGGAGACCCAACGAGCAGTACTTC
TRBJ2-3,TRBV27,-,-,CASSEVVGPDTQYF,TGTGCCAGCAGTGAGGTGGTAGGGCCAGATACGCAGTATTTT
TRBJ1-5,TRBV5-8,-,-,CASSPGLGGQPQHF,TGTGCCAGCAGCCCGGGCCTGGGGGGTCAGCCCCAGCATTTT
TRBJ1-1,TRBV4-1,-,-,CASSQHRAQHMNTEAFF,TGCGCCAGCAGCCAGCACAGGGCCCAGCACATGAACACTGAAGCTTTCTTT
TRBJ1-1,TRBV2,-,-,CASSELEEAEAFF,TGTGCCAGCAGTGAACTGGAGGAAGCTGAAGCTTTCTTT
TRBJ2-1,TRBV6-1,-,TRBD1,CASSEAPGQGINEQFF,TGTGCCAGCAGTGAAGCGCCGGGACAGGGGATCAATGAGCAGTTCTTC
TRBJ2-1,TRBV7-9,-,-,CASSLGSGLGEQFF,TGTGCCAGCAGCTTAGGGAGCGGTCTAGGTGAGCAGTTCTTC
TRBJ2-2,TRBV27,few,TRBD2,CASSLSGGSGELFF,TGTGCCAGCAGTTTATCGGGGGGGTCCGGGGAGCTGTTTTTT
TRBJ2-1,TRBV11-3,few,TRBD2,CASSPGAGGPYNEQFF,TGTGCCAGCAGCCCCGGGGCGGGAGGGCCCTACAATGAGCAGTTCTTC
TRBJ1-1,TRBV19,-,-,CASSSRGPTEAFF,TGTGCCAGTAGTTCCAGGGGTCCCACTGAAGCTTTCTTT
TRBJ2-1,TRBV6-6,-,-,CASSLILGEQFF,TGTGCCAGCAGTTTAATATTGGGGGAGCAGTTCTTC
TRBJ2-1,TRBV11-2,-,-,CASRAWRGYNEQFF,TGTGCCAGCCGAGCTTGGAGGGGCTACAATGAGCAGTTCTTC
TRBJ2-3,TRBV4-1,-,TRBD2,CASSQGTSGSDTQYF,TGCGCCAGCAGCCAGGGGACTAGCGGGAGCGATACGCAGTATTTT
TRBJ2-7,TRBV11-2,once,-,CASSPLSGEQYF,TGTGCCAGCAGCCCCCTTTCGGGCGAGCAGTACTTC
TRBJ2-3,TRBV9,once,TRBD2,CASRAAGGPDTQYF,TGTGCCAGCAGAGCGGCGGGAGGACCAGATACGCAGTATTTT
TRBJ2-1,TRBV30,-,TRBD2,CAWSPTNLAGVENEQFF,TGTGCCTGGAGTCCAACGAATCTAGCGGGAGTGGAAAATGAGCAGTTCTTC
TRBJ1-1,TRBV5-4,-,-,CASSLQNTEAFF,TGTGCCAGCAGCTTACAGAACACTGAAGCTTTCTTT
TRBJ2-1,TRBV11-2,-,TRBD2,CASSFGREQFF,TGTGCCAGCAGCTTCGGGAGGGAGCAGTTCTTC
TRBJ1-5,TRBV4-1,-,-,CASSQGPKQGINQPQHF,TGCGCCAGCAGCCAAGGCCCTAAACAGGGAATTAATCAGCCCCAGCATTTT
TRBJ1-2,TRBV11-3,-,-,CASSLRGERGFSYGYTF,TGTGCCAGCAGCTTACGAGGAGAAAGGGGCTTCAGCTATGGCTACACCTTC
TRBJ2-5,TRBV4-2,once,-,CASSGVRGEEETQYF,TGTGCCAGCAGTGGGGTTCGCGGAGAGGAAGAGACCCAGTACTTC
TRBJ2-1,TRBV29-1,-,TRBD2,CSVALAGGLTNEQFF,TGCAGCGTAGCACTAGCGGGAGGTCTTACGAATGAGCAGTTCTTC
TRBJ2-1,TRBV11-2,-,-,CASSLVEGRNEQFF,TGTGCCAGCAGCTTAGTGGAGGGGAGGAATGAGCAGTTCTTC
TRBJ1-5,TRBV28,-,-,CASSFVRGGDQPQHF,TGTGCCAGCAGTTTTGTCAGGGGAGGGGATCAGCCCCAGCATTTT
TRBJ1-4,TRBV7-9,-,-,CASSFLSAPTNEKLFF,TGTGCCAGCAGCTTTCTCTCGGCCCCAACTAATGAAAAACTGTTTTTT
TRBJ1-2,TRBV4-3,-,-,CASSQEGLSYGYTF,TGCGCCAGCAGCCAAGAAGGTCTTAGTTATGGCTACACCTTC
TRBJ2-1,TRBV6-1,-,-,CAIALGLLANEQFF,TGTGCCATCGCCCTAGGACTTTTAGCGAATGAGCAGTTCTTC
TRBJ2-4,TRBV7-3,-,-,CASSLTGASGIQYF,TGTGCCAGCAGCTTAACTGGCGCTTCGGGGATTCAGTACTTC
TRBJ1-5,TRBV19,once,-,CASSIWSNQPQHF,TGTGCCAGTAGTATATGGAGCAATCAGCCCCAGCATTTT
TRBJ1-1,TRBV19,once,TRBD1,CASSITGALTTEAFF,TGTGCCAGTAGTATAACAGGGGCCCTTACCACTGAAGCTTTCTTT
TRBJ2-5,TRBV11-2,few,-,CASSLDVVGGRFGTQYF,TGTGCCAGCAGCTTAGACGTCGTCGGAGGGCGATTTGGGACCCAGTACTTC
TRBJ2-1,TRBV7-9,-,-,CASSFSSNYNEQFF,TGTGCCAGCAGCTTTTCATCCAACTACAATGAGCAGTTCTTC
TRBJ2-2,TRBV6-6,-,TRBD1,CASSPLGQTNTGELFF,TGTGCCAGCAGTCCATTGGGACAGACGAACACCGGGGAGCTGTTTTTT
TRBJ1-1,TRBV25-1,-,TRBD1,CASSEFGQGALDTEAFF,TGTGCCAGCAGTGAATTTGGGCAGGGGGCTTTGGACACTGAAGCTTTCTTT
TRBJ1-2,TRBV5-5,-,-,CASSSYEGSSYGYTF,TGTGCCAGCAGCTCTTATGAAGGGTCTAGCTATGGCTACACCTTC
TRBJ2-1,TRBV5-6,-,-,CASSANNEQFF,TGTGCCAGCAGCGCCAACAATGAGCAGTTCTTC
TRBJ2-7,TRBV27,once,-,CASSLGAPYEQYF,TGTGCCAGCAGTTTAGGGGCCCCCTACGAGCAGTACTTC
TRBJ1-2,TRBV19,-,-,CASSGLTGFSVNSYTF,TGTGCCAGTAGTGGTCTGACGGGTTTTTCTGTTAATAGCTACACCTTC
TRBJ1-3,TRBV9,-,TRBD1,CASSVGRGPTGNTIYF,TGTGCCAGCAGCGTAGGCAGGGGGCCGACTGGAAACACCATATATTTT
TRBJ1-1,TRBV2,-,-,CASSFSGEAFF,TGTGCCAGCAGTTTCTCAGGGGAAGCTTTCTTT
TRBJ1-2,TRBV9,once,-,CASSPSGQSGVNTF,TGTGCCAGCAGCCCTTCCGGACAGTCGGGGGTGAACACCTTC
TRBJ2-1,TRBV5-1,once,-,CASSFTGSSYNEQFF,TGCGCCAGCAGCTTCACGGGAAGCTCCTACAATGAGCAGTTCTTC
TRBJ1-6,TRBV27,many,-,CASKPGPYNSPLHF,TGTGCCAGCAAGCCGGGACCTTATAATTCACCCCTCCACTTT
TRBJ2-1,TRBV9,-,-,CASSVGGGLNEQFF,TGTGCCAGCAGCGTCGGTGGCGGCCTCAATGAGCAGTTCTTC
TRBJ1-1,TRBV5-1,medium-sized,-,CASRIGNTEAFF,TGCGCCAGCAGGATCGGAAACACTGAAGCTTTCTTT
TRBJ1-2,TRBV5-1,-,-,CASSLVPPGNYGYTF,TGCGCCAGCAGCTTGGTCCCGCCGGGAAACTATGGCTACACCTTC
TRBJ2-1,TRBV6-6,-,TRBD2,CASSYMGLAGPEQFF,TGTGCCAGCAGTTACATGGGGCTAGCGGGACCCGAGCAGTTCTTC